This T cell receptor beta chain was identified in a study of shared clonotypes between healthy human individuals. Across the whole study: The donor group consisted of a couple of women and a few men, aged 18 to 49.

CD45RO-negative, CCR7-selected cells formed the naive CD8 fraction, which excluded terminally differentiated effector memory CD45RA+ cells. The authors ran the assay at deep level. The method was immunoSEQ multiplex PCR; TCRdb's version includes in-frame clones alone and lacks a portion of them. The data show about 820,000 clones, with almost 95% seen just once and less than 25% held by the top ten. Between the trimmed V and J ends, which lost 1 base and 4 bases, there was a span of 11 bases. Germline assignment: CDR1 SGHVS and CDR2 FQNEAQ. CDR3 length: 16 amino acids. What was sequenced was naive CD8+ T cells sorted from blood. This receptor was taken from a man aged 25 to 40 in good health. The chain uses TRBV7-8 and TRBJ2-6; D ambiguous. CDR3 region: CASSLGGRAGANVLTF. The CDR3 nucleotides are TGTGCCAGCAGCTTAGGGGGTAGGGCCGGGGCCAACGTCCTGACTTTC.